The source of this T cell receptor (beta chain) is a study of blood T cells in healthy people across ages (dated by TCRdb to between 2014 and 2017). Concerning the study at large: In model experiments, roughly one uniquely barcoded TCR beta cDNA molecule per two T cells was captured by template switching. Donors of different ages were randomly distributed across sequencing lanes to avoid experimental bias. Using deep sequencing normalized with unique cDNA molecular identifiers, the study measured how TCR beta repertoire diversity changes with age. The donors were split into four age groups: young (average around 15 years), middle-aged (nearly 40), aged (more than 55) and long-lived (roughly 88). Two additional independent replicas of 1 million unique cDNA reads from the same blood draw were analyzed for two donors (one aged 18 to 30 and one aged 80 or older).

The 35 to 40 donors, aged about 6 to 95 years, were systemically healthy Caucasian individuals from Russia. Ten milliliters of peripheral blood were drawn from each donor into EDTA-treated Vacutainer tubes. PBMCs were isolated by Ficoll-Paque density-gradient centrifugation, with at least 7 million obtained per sample. Total RNA, at least 6 micrograms per sample, was extracted from PBMCs with Trizol reagent. For every donor, an aliquot of PBMCs went through flow cytometry to measure the percentages of naive CD45RAhigh/CD27high T cells. Overall study results and their limits: As age increased, observed TCR beta diversity per million T cells dropped in a roughly linear way, and a significant reduction was already evident by age 40. Estimates of total diversity from one million sequenced T cells were regarded as lower bounds and underestimates. Conclusive comparison of naive and antigen-experienced compartments was prevented by the profiling of bulk unsorted PBMCs. Compared with the aged group, the long-lived group had more naive CD4+ T cells, fewer expanded clones and increased TCR diversity, a pattern suggesting age selection. Observed TCR beta diversity correlated strongly with the percentage of naive T cells measured by flow cytometry. Because the CMV infection status of the donors was unknown, age-related changes in expanded clonotypes may potentially have been confounded.

The protocol used for the library was 5' RACE. TCRdb records Illumina HiSeq 2500 as the sequencer. A second about 7 to 11 cycle PCR used a sample-barcoded 5' primer and a J-beta primer mix. A unique molecular identifier was introduced onto each TCR beta cDNA molecule by a template-switch 5' adaptor carrying 12 random nucleotides. Each sample yielded at least 2.5 million CDR3-containing paired-end reads. First-strand cDNA synthesis was performed from all RNA using the Mint cDNA synthesis kit, with priming by a TRBC-specific oligonucleotide. All cDNA was treated with uracil-DNA glycosylase and then went through a first 18-cycle PCR with the universal primers M1SS and BC2_uni_R. Per the authors' processing: Each sample was normalized by randomly selecting 1 million high-quality reads, each carrying a distinct molecular identifier. Reads sharing molecular identifiers were discarded rather than binned into consensus sequences. CDR3 identification, clonotype clustering and error correction used MiTCR with a Q25 quality threshold and the strictest error-elimination algorithm. A nonparametric unseen species model using Euler transformation provided a lower-bound estimate of total TCR beta diversity. TCRdb passed the public sequencing reads through fastp at Q25 and MiXCR, retaining productive beta sequences. One record per CDR3 amino acid sequence lists the most common genes and DNA. It is TCRdb's table, rather than the study itself, that gives the V and J calls and clone size. This sample holds roughly 2 million distinct CDR3 sequences; about 49% were observed only once. Of the sample, 2.1% is held by the ten largest clones.

CDR1 and CDR2 were assigned from the germline V gene as MNHEY and SVGEGT. Reading from cysteine to phenylalanine, the CDR3 counts 18 amino acids. Just CDR3 DNA is preserved here, 54 bases in frame from base 1. V was cut back by 0 bases and J by 0 bases, leaving a gap of 12 bases between them. This clonotype turned up a few times. Its antigen is currently not known. Base qualities are not at hand, and no much larger clone is one base apart. The sample taken for sequencing was blood. This receptor was obtained from a woman aged 40 to 49 in good health. The sequence links TRBV6-2 or TRBV6-3 to TRBJ2-6, with the D gene tentatively TRBD1 or TRBD2, based on 5 matching bases in each. This receptor carries the CDR3 CASSYSGTESSGANVLTF. The nucleotide sequence reads TGTGCCAGCAGTTACTCGGGGACGGAGAGCTCTGGGGCCAACGTCCTGACTTTC.